The 23 T cell receptor beta chains below come from one sample, sequenced in a study of T cell responses to AZD1222 COVID-19 vaccine. Assay: immunoSEQ multiplex PCR; the TCRdb copy retains only in-frame clones and omits some. The data show over 60,000 clones, around 86% seen once. This sample comprised peripheral blood, obtained on day 0 of AZD1222 vaccination. The receptors originated from an adult in good health.

The rearrangement uses TRBV5-1 and TRBJ2-5; 11 bases map to TRBD2. This CDR3 contains 14 residues. After removal of 5 bases from V and 1 base from J, the junction contained 1 base not matched to a gene. Germline CDR1 SGHRS, CDR2 YFSETQ. CDR3 sequence (DNA): TGCGCCAGCAGGACTAGCGGGGTCCAAGAGACCCAGTACTTC. Translating it yields CASRTSGVQETQYF.

The chain combines TRBV20-1 with TRBJ1-5, with TRBD1 as a possible D gene (5 bases). The CDR3 consists of 14 residues. The ends were cut back, 3 bases at V and 0 bases at J, with 9 bases in the middle. CDR1 is DFQATT, CDR2 SNEGSKA, per germline (reference sequence). CDR3 nucleotide sequence: TGCAGTGCTAGTGACAGAGATAGCAATCAGCCCCAGCATTTT. Translated: CSASDRDSNQPQHF.

The chain combines TRBV5-1 with TRBJ1-4; weak D call: TRBD1 (6 bases). There are 15 residues in the CDR3. CDR1 is SGHRS, CDR2 YFSETQ, per germline. The V end lost 4 bases, the J end lost 6 bases, and 16 bases lay between the germline ends. The CDR3 sequence: CASSGSGDKYEKLFF. Written as DNA, the CDR3 is TGCGCCAGCAGCGGATCAGGGGATAAGTATGAAAAACTGTTTTTT.

The chain joins TRBV7-8 to TRBJ1-1, with a weak D call TRBD1 (6 bases). The germline V gene has CDR1 SGHVS and CDR2 FQNEAQ. V was clipped by 4 bases and J by 11 bases, with 23 bases between them. The CDR3 is 15 residues long. The CDR3 here is CASSSTGHPAVTAFF. CDR3 nucleotides: TGTGCCAGCAGCTCTACGGGACATCCGGCTGTGACCGCTTTCTTT.

This chain joins TRBV9 and TRBJ2-2; a weak D match, TRBD2 (6 bases). CDR1 and CDR2 from the germline V gene are SGDLS and YYNGEE. This CDR3 comprises 17 residues. V was cut by 0 bases and J by 2 bases, with 14 bases left in between. CDR3 bases: TGTGCCAGCAGCGTAGGAGTTGGGGCGGGAAACACCGGGGAGCTGTTTTTT. Its protein is CASSVGVGAGNTGELFF.

CDR3 protein: CASSVTGPPDQPQHF. CDR3 in DNA: TGTGCCAGCAGCGTAACGGGACCTCCCGATCAGCCCCAGCATTTT. This chain links TRBV7-9 with TRBJ1-5; perhaps TRBD1 as D (5 bases). The CDR3 extends over 15 amino acids. Trimming cost V 5 bases and J 5 bases, with 16 bases left between them. Germline V gene sequence: CDR1 SEHNR, CDR2 FQNEAQ (reference sequence).

The rearrangement uses TRBV13 and TRBJ2-5, with a weak D call TRBD1 (5 bases). CDR3 length: 14 residues. Germline V gives CDR1 PRHDT, CDR2 FYEKMQ (reference sequence). V dropped 3 bases and J dropped 1 base, with 9 bases sitting between them. The CDR3 DNA reads TGTGCCAGCAGCTTTTTCGACAGCCAAGAGACCCAGTACTTC. Its translation is CASSFFDSQETQYF.

This clone came up once. The genes are TRBV18 and TRBJ1-1, with no clear D. CDR3 size: 14 residues. V was pared by 2 bases and J by 4 bases, with 11 bases between. Germline CDR1 is KGHSH and CDR2 is LQKENI. The CDR3 spells CASSPETGGTEAFF. The CDR3 bases are TGTGCCAGCTCACCAGAGACGGGCGGCACTGAAGCTTTCTTT.

This chain connects TRBV7-6 to TRBJ1-1; D call uncertain. The V gene's germline CDR1 is SGHVS and CDR2 FNYEAQ. Trimming took 7 bases from V and 4 from J, leaving 19 bases between them. The CDR3 is 15 residues long. The CDR3 loop reads CASIPTSGVSTEAFF. The CDR3 DNA reads TGTGCCAGCATCCCGACGAGTGGGGTGAGCACTGAAGCTTTCTTT. Full variable domain (rest looked up from reference TRBV7-6 and TRBJ1-1): GAGVSQSPRYKVTKRGQDVALRCDPISGHVSLYWYRQALGQGPEFLTYFNYEAQQDKSGLPNDRFSAERPEGSISTLTIQRTEQRDSAMYRCASIPTSGVSTEAFFGQGTRLTVV.

V gene TRBV7-8 combines with J gene TRBJ1-2; 8 bases are shared with TRBD1. CDR1 and CDR2 from the germline V gene are SGHVS and FQNEAQ. J lost 8 bases, V lost 5 bases, and 10 bases had no gene match. The CDR3 is 14 amino acids. Written as DNA, the CDR3 is TGTGCCAGCAGCGAACCCCAGGGGGCAGGGGGCTACACCTTC. Translated: CASSEPQGAGGYTF.

The chain combines TRBV12-3 or TRBV12-4 with TRBJ2-3; D ambiguous. CDR3 length: 12 residues. The germline V and J ends were trimmed by 5 bases and 3 bases, with 6 bases remaining between them. The CDR3 DNA follows: TGTGCCAGCAGTCCTAAGACAGATACGCAGTATTTT. Its protein is CASSPKTDTQYF.

This sequence joins TRBV7-3 and TRBJ2-5; 7 positions match TRBD2. V lost 6 bases, J lost 1 base, and 2 bases stayed unmatched. Germline values: CDR1 SGHTA, CDR2 FQGTGA. The CDR3 is 13 amino acids. The CDR3 spells CASSRLAQETQYF. Written as DNA, the CDR3 is TGTGCCAGCAGTCGACTAGCCCAAGAGACCCAGTACTTC.

The V gene is TRBV5-6, the J gene TRBJ2-2; weak D call: TRBD1 (5 bases). The CDR3 contains 15 residues. V dropped 0 bases and J dropped 4 bases, with 10 bases sitting between them. Germline assignment: CDR1 SGHDT and CDR2 YYEEEE. CDR3 in amino acids: CASSLVGLGTGELFF. Here the CDR3 DNA reads TGTGCCAGCAGCTTGGTGGGGCTGGGCACCGGGGAGCTGTTTTTT.

V and J are TRBV6-4 and TRBJ2-3; D possibly uses TRBD1 or TRBD2 (6 bases each). The germline V gene has CDR1 MRHNA and CDR2 SNTAGT. This CDR3 contains 14 residues. The V and J ends lost 3 bases and 5 bases respectively, with 12 bases between them. CDR3 DNA: TGTGCCAGCAGTGAAGGAGGGGGTGGAGATACGCAGTATTTT. Translated, it gives CASSEGGGGDTQYF.

This chain joins TRBV6-5 and TRBJ1-2, with TRBD1 matching 8 bases. The germline CDR1 and CDR2 sequences are MNHEY and SVGAGI. Losses at the gene ends were 2 bases for V and 7 bases for J; bases not matched to a gene: 9. The CDR3 is 15 residues long. This chain's CDR3 is CASSYDGQGKSGYTF. CDR3 coding DNA: TGTGCCAGCAGTTACGACGGACAGGGAAAGAGTGGCTACACCTTC.

The chain employs TRBV28 and TRBJ1-5; tentatively, D is TRBD1 (5 bases). Per germline, CDR1 MDHEN and CDR2 SYDVKM. V shed 3 bases and J shed 0 bases, with 15 bases lying between them. The CDR3 loop spans 17 amino acids. CDR3 in amino acids: CASSLVGLTASNQPQHF. The CDR3 bases are TGTGCCAGCAGTTTGGTCGGTTTGACAGCTAGCAATCAGCCCCAGCATTTT.

V usage is TRBV27 and J usage is TRBJ1-4; 8 nucleotides match TRBD1. The V gene's germline CDR1 is MNHEY and CDR2 SMNVEV (reference sequence). Trimming removed 5 bases from V and 7 bases from J; junction bases left unmatched: 9. The CDR3 is 15 amino acids. The CDR3 bases are TGTGCCAGCAGTGAGATCGGGACAGGAGGTGAAAAACTGTTTTTT. Translated, it gives CASSEIGTGGEKLFF.

The chain is built from TRBV7-9 and TRBJ1-5; no clear D gene. Germline V CDR1 and CDR2: SEHNR, FQNEAQ (reference sequence). This CDR3 region has 13 residues. V lost 0 bases and J lost 12, with 12 bases in between. The DNA for the CDR3 is TGTGCCAGCAGCTTAGCGTTGTCAGAGAACCAGCATTTT. It codes for CASSLALSENQHF.

The DNA of the CDR3 is TGTGCCAGCAGGCCGGGACAAACCTACGAGCAGTACTTC. It specifies CASRPGQTYEQYF. This chain joins TRBV2 and TRBJ2-7; TRBD1 might be the D (6 bases). This CDR3 has 13 residues. CDR1 and CDR2 (germline): SNHLY, FYNNEI. Trimming removed 6 bases from V and 2 bases from J, with 11 bases in between.

The V call is TRBV2, the J call TRBJ2-1, with 8 bases lining up with TRBD2. The CDR3 covers 15 residues. Trimming removed 2 bases from V and 6 bases from J; junction bases left unmatched: 6. Looked up from germline, CDR1 is SNHLY and CDR2 is FYNNEI. The CDR3 nucleotides read TGTGCCAGCAGTGAAAACCGGGGGGGCCCCAATGAGCAGTTCTTC. This encodes CASSENRGGPNEQFF.

The chain recombines TRBV18 with TRBJ1-2; 7 positions agree with TRBD1. The CDR3 is 14 amino acids. Looked up from germline, CDR1 is KGHSH and CDR2 is LQKENI. V was pared by 0 bases and J by 8 bases, with 6 bases of the junction left unmatched. The CDR3 DNA reads as TGTGCCAGCTCACCACCGGGCAGGGGGGGCGGCTACACCTTC. Its translation is CASSPPGRGGGYTF.

The chain links TRBV11-2 to TRBJ2-2; 10 bases line up with TRBD1. Germline V gene lookup returns CDR1 SGHAT and CDR2 FQNNGV. J gave up 5 bases and V 5 bases, and 5 bases lay outside the gene matches. The CDR3 consists of 15 residues. The CDR3 region is CASSRQGARTGELFF. The CDR3 region has the DNA TGTGCCAGCAGCCGACAGGGGGCGCGAACCGGGGAGCTGTTTTTT.

The chain uses TRBV6-5 and TRBJ1-1; 7 bases match TRBD1. The germline gives CDR1 MNHEY, CDR2 SVGAGI. CDR3 size: 15 residues. Losses at the gene ends were 7 bases for V and 0 bases for J; bases not matched to a gene: 8. This CDR3 reads CASILQGPLNTEAFF. The CDR3 region has the DNA TGTGCCAGCATTCTACAGGGGCCGCTGAACACTGAAGCTTTCTTT.